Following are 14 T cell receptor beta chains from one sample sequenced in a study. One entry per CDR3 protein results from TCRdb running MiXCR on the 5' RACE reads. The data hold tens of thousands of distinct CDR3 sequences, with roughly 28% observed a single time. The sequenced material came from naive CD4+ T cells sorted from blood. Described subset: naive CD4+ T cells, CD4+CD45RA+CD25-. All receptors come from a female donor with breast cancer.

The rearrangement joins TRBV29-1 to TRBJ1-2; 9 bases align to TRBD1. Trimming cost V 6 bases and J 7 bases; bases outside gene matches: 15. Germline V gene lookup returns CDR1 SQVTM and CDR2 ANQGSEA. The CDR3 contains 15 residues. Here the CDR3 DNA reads TGCAGCGTCTCATCCGGGACAGGGTACACAGGTGGCTACACCTTC. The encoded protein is CSVSSGTGYTGGYTF.

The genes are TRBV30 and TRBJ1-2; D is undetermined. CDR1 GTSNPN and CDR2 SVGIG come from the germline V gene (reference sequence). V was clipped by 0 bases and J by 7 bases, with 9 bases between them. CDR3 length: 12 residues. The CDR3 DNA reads TGTGCCTGGAGTGTAGATTTGTTTGGCTACACCTTC. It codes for CAWSVDLFGYTF.

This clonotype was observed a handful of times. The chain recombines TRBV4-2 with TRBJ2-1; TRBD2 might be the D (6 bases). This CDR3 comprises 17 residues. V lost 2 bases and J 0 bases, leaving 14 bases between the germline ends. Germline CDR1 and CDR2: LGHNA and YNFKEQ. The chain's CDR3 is CASSQLLGGSSYNEQFF. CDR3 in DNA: TGTGCCAGCAGCCAACTTCTGGGGGGTAGCTCCTACAATGAGCAGTTCTTC.

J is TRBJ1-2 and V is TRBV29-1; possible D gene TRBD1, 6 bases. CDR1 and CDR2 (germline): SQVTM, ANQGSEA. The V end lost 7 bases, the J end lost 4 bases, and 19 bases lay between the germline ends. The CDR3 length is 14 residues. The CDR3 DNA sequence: TGCAGCGCTACGAAACAGGGTACCGTCTATGGCTACACCTTC. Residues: CSATKQGTVYGYTF.

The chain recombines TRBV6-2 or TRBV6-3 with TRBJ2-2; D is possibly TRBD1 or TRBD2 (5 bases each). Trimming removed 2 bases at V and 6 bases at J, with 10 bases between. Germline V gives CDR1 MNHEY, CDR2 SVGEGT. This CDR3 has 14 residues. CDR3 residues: CASSYVGVPGELFF. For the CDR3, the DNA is TGTGCCAGCAGTTACGTGGGGGTCCCCGGGGAGCTGTTTTTT.

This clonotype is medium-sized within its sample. The CDR3 spells CASSFAYEQYF. The CDR3 DNA is TGTGCCAGCAGCTTCGCCTACGAGCAGTACTTC. The rearrangement uses TRBV7-2 and TRBJ2-7, with no clear D. The CDR3 sequence is 11 residues long. Germline V gene data show CDR1 as SGHTA and CDR2 as FQGNSA. With 3 bases removed from V and 2 bases from J, the gap between germline ends came to 2 bases.

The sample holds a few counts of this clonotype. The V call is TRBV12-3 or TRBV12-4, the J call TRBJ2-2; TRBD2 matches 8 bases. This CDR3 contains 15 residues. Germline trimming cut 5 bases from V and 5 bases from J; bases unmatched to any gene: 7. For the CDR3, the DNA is TGTGCCAGCAGTCCAGCGGGAGTGGGAACCGGGGAGCTGTTTTTT. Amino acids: CASSPAGVGTGELFF.

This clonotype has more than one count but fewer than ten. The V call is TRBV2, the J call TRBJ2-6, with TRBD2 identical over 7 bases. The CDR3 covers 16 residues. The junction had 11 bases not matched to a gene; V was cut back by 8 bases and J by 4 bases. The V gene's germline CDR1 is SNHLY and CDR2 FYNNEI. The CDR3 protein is CASGGSFGRGANVLTF. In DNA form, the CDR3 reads TGTGCCAGCGGAGGGTCCTTCGGGAGGGGGGCCAACGTCCTGACTTTC.

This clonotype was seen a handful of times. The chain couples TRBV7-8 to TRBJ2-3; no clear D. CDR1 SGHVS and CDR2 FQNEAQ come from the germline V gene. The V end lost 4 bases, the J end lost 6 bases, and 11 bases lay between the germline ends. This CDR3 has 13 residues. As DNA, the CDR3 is TGTGCCAGCAGCTCCACGGTTGGGGATACGCAGTATTTT. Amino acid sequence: CASSSTVGDTQYF. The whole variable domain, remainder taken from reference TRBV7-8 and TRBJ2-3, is GAGVSQSPRYKVAKRGQDVALRCDPISGHVSLFWYQQALGQGPEFLTYFQNEAQLDKSGLPSDRFFAERPEGSVSTLKIQRTQQEDSAVYLCASSSTVGDTQYFGPGTRLTVL.

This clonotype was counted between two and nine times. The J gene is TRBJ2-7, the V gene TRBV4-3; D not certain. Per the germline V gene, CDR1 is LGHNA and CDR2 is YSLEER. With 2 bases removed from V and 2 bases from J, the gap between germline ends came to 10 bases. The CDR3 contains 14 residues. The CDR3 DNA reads TGCGCCAGCAGCCAAAGGCTGGGCCCCTACGAGCAGTACTTC. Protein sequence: CASSQRLGPYEQYF.

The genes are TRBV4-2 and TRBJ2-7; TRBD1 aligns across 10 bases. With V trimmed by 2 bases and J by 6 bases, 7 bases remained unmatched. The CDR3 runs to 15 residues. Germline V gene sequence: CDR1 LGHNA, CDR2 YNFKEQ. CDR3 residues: CASSQWGQGTGEQYF. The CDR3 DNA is TGTGCCAGCAGCCAATGGGGACAGGGGACCGGCGAGCAGTACTTC.

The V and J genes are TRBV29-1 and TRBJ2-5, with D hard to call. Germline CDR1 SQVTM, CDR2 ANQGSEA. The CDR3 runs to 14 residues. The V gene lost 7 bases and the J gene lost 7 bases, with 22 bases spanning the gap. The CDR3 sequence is CSATQIDGLGTQYF. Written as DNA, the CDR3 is TGCAGCGCTACGCAGATTGACGGCCTGGGGACCCAGTACTTC.

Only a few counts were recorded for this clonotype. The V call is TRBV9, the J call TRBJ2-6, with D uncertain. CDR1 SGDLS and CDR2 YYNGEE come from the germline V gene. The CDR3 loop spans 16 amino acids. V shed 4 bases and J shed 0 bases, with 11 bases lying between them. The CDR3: CASSPRPFSGANVLTF. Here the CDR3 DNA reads TGTGCCAGCAGCCCCCGTCCGTTCTCTGGGGCCAACGTCCTGACTTTC.

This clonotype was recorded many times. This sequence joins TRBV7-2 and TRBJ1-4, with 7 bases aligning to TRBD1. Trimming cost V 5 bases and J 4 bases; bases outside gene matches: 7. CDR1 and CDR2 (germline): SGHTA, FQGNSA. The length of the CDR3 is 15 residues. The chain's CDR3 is CASSHRGAFNEKLFF. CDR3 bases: TGTGCCAGCAGCCACAGGGGAGCTTTTAATGAAAAACTGTTTTTT.